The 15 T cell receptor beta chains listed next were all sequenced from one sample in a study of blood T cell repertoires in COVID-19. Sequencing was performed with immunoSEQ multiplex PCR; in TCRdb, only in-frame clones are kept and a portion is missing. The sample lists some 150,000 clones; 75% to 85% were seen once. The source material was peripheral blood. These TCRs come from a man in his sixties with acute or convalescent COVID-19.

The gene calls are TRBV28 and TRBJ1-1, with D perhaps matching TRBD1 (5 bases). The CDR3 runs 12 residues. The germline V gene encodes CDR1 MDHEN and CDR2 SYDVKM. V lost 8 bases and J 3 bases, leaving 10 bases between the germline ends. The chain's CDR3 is CASGVGDTEAFF. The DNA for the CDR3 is TGTGCCAGCGGGGTAGGGGACACTGAAGCTTTCTTT. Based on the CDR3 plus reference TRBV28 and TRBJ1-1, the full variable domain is DVKVTQSSRYLVKRTGEKVFLECVQDMDHENMFWYRQDPGLGLRLIYFSYDVKMKEKGDIPEGYSVSREKKERFSLILESASTNQTSMYLCASGVGDTEAFFGQGTRLTVV.

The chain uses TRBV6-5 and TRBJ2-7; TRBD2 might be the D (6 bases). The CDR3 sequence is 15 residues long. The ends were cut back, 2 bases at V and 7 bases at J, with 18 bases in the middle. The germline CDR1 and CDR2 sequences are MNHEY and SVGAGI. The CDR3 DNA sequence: TGTGCCAGCAGTTACGGGTCGTCAGCGGGTGTTGAGCAGTACTTC. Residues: CASSYGSSAGVEQYF.

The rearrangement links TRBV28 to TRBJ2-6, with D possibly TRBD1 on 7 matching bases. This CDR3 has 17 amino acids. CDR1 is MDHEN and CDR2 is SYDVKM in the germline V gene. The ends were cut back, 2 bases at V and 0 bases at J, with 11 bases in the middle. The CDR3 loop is CASSLGGGNSGANVLTF. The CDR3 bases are TGTGCCAGCAGTTTAGGAGGGGGCAACTCTGGGGCCAACGTCCTGACTTTC.

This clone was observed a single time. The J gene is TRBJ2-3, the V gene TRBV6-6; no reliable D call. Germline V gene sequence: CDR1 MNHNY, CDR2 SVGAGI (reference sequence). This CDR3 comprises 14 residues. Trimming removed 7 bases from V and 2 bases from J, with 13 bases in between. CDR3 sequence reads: CASNVRWPTDTQYF. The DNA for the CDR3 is TGTGCCAGCAATGTTCGCTGGCCCACAGATACGCAGTATTTT.

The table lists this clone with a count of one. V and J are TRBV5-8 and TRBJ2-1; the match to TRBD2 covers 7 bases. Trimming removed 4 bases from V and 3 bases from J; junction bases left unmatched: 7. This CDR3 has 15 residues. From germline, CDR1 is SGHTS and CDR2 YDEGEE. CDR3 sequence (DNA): TGTGCCAGCAGCCCCTGGGGCGGGGGCTACAATGAGCAGTTCTTC. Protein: CASSPWGGGYNEQFF.

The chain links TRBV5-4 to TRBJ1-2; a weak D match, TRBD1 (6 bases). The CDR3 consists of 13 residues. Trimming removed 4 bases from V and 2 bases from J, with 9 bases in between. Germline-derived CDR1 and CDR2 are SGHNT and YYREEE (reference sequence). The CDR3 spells CASSPDRNYGYTF. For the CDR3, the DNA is TGTGCCAGCAGCCCGGACAGAAACTATGGCTACACCTTC.

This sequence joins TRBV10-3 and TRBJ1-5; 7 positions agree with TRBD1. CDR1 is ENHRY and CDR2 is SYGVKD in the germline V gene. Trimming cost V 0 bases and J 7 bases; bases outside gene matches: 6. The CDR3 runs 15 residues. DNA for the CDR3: TGTGCCATCAGTGAGTCAGGGGGCTTAGGACAGCCCCAGCATTTT. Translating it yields CAISESGGLGQPQHF.

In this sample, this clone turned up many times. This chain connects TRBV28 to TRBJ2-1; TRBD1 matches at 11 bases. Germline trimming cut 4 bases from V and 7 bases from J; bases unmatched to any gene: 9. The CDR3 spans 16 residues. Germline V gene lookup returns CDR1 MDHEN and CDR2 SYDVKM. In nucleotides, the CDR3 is TGTGCCAGCAGTTCCTCCGGGACAGGGGGGTGGAATGAGCAGTTCTTC. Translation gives CASSSSGTGGWNEQFF.

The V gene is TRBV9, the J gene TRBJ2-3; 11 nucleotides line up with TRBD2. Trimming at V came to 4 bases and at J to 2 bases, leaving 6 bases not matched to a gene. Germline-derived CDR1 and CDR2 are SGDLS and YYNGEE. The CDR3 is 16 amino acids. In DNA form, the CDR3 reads TGTGCCAGCAGCCCCATAGCGGGAGGGATCACAGATACGCAGTATTTT. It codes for CASSPIAGGITDTQYF.

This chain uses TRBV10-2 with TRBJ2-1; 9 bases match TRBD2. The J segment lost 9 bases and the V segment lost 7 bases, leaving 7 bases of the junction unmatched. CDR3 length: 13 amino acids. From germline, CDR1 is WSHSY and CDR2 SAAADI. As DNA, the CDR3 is TGCGCCAGCACCGCGGGAGGGCTTAGTGAGCAGTTCTTC. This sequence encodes CASTAGGLSEQFF.

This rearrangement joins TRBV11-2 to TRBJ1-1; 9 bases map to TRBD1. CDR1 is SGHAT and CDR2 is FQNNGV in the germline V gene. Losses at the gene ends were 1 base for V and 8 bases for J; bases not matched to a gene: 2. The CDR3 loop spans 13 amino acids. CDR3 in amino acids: CASSLGTGDEAFF. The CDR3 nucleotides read TGTGCCAGCAGCTTAGGGACAGGGGACGAAGCTTTCTTT.

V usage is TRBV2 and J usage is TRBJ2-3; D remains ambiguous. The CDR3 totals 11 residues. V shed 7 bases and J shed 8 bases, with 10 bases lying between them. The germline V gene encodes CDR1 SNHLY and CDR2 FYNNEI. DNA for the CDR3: TGTGCCAGCACATCTACGGGTACGCAGTATTTT. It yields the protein CASTSTGTQYF.

DNA of the CDR3: TGTGCCAGTAGTATCCGTACTAGCTACAATGAGCAGTTCTTC. Its translation: CASSIRTSYNEQFF. The V and J genes are TRBV19 and TRBJ2-1, with D tentatively TRBD2 (5 bases). The CDR3 is 14 amino acids. V gave up 3 bases and J gave up 3 bases, with 9 bases separating them. Germline CDR1 is LNHDA and CDR2 is SQIVND (reference sequence).

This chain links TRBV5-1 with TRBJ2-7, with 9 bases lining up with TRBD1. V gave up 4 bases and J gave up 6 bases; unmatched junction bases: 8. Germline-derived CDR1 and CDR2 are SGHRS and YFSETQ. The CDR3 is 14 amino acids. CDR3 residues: CASSRQGEYSEQYF. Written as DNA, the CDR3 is TGCGCCAGCAGCAGACAGGGGGAGTATAGCGAGCAGTACTTC.

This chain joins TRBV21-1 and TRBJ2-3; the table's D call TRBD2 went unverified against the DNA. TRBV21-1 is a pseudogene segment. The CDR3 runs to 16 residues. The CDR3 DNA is TGTGCCAGCAGCATTCCTGGACCTAGTTTAGCGGATACGCAGTATTTT. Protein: CASSIPGPSLADTQYF.